The clone carrying this T cell receptor (beta chain) was detected ten times or more. Antigen specificity is unknown. The data originate from a study of T cells after yellow fever vaccination. Broader study findings: Most clones from primary vaccination were detected again post-booster (96% CD4, 88% CD8). The secondary response was weaker, and its peak arrived faster, on day 5 versus 15.

It was through 5'RACE template switching that TCR cDNA was made, with a universal primer site and UMIs added. TCRdb itself ran the 5' RACE reads through MiXCR, one entry per CDR3 protein. The repertoire holds about 99,000 distinct CDR3 sequences, with 5.8% as singletons. The germline V gene encodes CDR1 LGHNA and CDR2 YSLEER. Between the trimmed V and J ends, which lost 11 bases and 4 bases, there was a span of 8 bases. This CDR3 is built from 11 residues. This TCR came from a man younger than 35 who received the YFV17D yellow fever vaccine. The specimen was CD8+ T cells sorted from PBMCs, collected 10 days after the yellow fever booster vaccination. The V gene is TRBV4-3, the J gene TRBJ2-2; possible D gene TRBD2, 6 bases. In DNA form, the CDR3 reads TGCGCCGCGGGGTCCACCGGGGAGCTGTTTTTT. This translates into CAAGSTGELFF.